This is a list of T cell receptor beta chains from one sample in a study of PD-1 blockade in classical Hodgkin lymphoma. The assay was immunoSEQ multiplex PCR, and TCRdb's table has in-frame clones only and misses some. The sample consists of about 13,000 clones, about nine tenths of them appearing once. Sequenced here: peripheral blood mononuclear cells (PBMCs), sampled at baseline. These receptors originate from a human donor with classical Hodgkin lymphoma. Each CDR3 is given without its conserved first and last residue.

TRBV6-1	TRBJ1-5	ASRGDGFNQPQH
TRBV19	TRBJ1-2	ASSGPGGGYT
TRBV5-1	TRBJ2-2	ASSLGDRVLNGELF
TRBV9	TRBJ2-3	ASRPGGSDTQY
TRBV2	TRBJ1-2	ASSEANYGYT
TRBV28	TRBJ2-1	ASSLVRASSYNEQF
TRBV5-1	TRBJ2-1	ASSLVPGGNEQF
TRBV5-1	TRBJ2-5	ASSSGQQETQY
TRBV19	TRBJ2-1	ASDLGRGGYNEQF
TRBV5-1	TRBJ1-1	ASSLATRGTNTEAF
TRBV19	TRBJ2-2	ASTLGGFGELF
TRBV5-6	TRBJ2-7	ASSLAGVRDEQY
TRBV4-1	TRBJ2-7	ASSQERGQTYEQY
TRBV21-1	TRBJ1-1	AIPTGVAGERYTEAF
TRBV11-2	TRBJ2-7	ASSWGTYEQY
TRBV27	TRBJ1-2	ASSNSGSSGYT
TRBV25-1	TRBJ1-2	ASSDPRVPYGYT
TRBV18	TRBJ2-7	ASSQIQGVDEQY
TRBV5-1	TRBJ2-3	ASSFIPGADTQY
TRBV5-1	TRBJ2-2	ASRRDGSNTGELF
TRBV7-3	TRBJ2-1	ASSSDRGLENEQF
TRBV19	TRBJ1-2	ASSIQATPGYGYT
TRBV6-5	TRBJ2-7	ASSYSIQGYEQY
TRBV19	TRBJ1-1	ASSGGQGASEAF
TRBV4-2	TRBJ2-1	ASSQEGSGDYNEQF
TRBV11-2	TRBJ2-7	ASSPPSSYEQY
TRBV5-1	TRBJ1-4	ASSLAGVNEKLF
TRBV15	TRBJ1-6	ATSSRTGTYNSPLH
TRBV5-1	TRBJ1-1	ASSLTGGTEAF
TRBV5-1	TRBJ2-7	ASSSVLSGYEQY
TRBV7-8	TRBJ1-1	ASSSLPTGLAF
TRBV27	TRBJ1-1	ASSTTGLNTEAF
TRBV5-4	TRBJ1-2	ASSLPTGYYGYT
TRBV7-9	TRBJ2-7	ASSLGQGRYEQY
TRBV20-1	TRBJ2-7	SSGGPSEQY
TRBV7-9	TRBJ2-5	ASSGTSVRETQY
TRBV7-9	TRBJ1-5	ASSSTGDQPQH
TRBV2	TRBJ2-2	ASSESRTQGNTGELF
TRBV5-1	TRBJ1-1	ASSSDGENTEAF
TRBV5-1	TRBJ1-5	ASSLEGQGAQPQH
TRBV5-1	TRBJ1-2	ASSLEDRQIGYT
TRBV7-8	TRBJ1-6	ASSLGSSSSSPLH
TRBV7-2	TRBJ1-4	ASSLVGGLANEKLF
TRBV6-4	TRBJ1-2	ASQGGTGGYT
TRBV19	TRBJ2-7	ASSASGTGGYEQY